The T cell receptor beta chain under discussion was sequenced for a study of post-analysis software for immune sequencing data. Study-level points and caveats: TRBV segments more frequent in patients than in controls numbered about 5 and included TRBV5-6, TRBV5-1 and TRBV20-1. F measure grouped same-batch samples tightly together.

cDNA libraries for TCR beta contained unique molecular identifiers. TCRdb re-analysed the PCR reads in MiXCR, keeping a single row per CDR3 protein. Altogether approximately 400,000 distinct CDR3 sequences are present, around 33% being singletons, with the ten largest covering roughly an eighth. This clonotype was observed a few times. Its specificity is unknown. Germline CDR1 MNHEY, CDR2 SVGEGT. The CDR3 runs 15 residues. With V trimmed by 0 bases and J by 5 bases, 3 bases remained unmatched. The chain joins TRBV6-2 or TRBV6-3 to TRBJ2-7, with 11 bases fitting TRBD2. The clonotype originates from a girl aged 5 to 17 with multiple sclerosis. Sequencing used blood. The CDR3 DNA follows: TGTGCCAGCAGTTACTCACTAGCGGGGGTCCACGAGCAGTACTTC. Encoded protein: CASSYSLAGVHEQYF.